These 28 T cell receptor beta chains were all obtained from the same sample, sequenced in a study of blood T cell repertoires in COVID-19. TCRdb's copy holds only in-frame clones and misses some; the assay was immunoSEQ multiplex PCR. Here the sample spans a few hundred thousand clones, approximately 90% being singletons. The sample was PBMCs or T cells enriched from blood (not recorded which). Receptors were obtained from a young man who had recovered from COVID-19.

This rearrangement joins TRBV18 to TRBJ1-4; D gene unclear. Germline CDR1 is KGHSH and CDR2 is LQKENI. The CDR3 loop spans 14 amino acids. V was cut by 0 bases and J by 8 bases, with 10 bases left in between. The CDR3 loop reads CASSPPSLEEKLFF. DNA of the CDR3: TGTGCCAGCTCACCACCCTCACTGGAGGAAAAACTGTTTTTT.

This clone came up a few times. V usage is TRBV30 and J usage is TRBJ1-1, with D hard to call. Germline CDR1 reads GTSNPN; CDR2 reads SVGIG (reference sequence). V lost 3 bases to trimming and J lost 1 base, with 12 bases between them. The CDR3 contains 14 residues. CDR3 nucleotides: TGTGCCTGGAGCACAAACTCAGGGAACACTGAAGCTTTCTTT. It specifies CAWSTNSGNTEAFF.

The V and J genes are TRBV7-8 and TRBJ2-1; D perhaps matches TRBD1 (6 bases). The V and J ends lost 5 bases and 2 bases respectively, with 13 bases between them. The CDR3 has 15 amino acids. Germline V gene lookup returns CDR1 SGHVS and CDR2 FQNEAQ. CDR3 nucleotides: TGTGCCAGCAGCCGAACAGGGTCCCCCTACAATGAGCAGTTCTTC. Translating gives CASSRTGSPYNEQFF.

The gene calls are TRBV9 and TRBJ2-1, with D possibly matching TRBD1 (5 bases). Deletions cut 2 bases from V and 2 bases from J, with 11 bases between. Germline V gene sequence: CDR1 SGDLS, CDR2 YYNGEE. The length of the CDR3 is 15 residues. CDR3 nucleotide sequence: TGTGCCAGCAGCGTTTTTCAGGGAACCTACAATGAGCAGTTCTTC. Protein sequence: CASSVFQGTYNEQFF.

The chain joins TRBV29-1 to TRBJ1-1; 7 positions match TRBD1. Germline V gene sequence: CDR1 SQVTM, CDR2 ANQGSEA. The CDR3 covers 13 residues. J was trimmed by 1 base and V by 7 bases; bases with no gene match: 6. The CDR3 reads CSAAGGPNTEAFF. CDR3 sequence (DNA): TGCAGCGCCGCAGGGGGACCGAACACTGAAGCTTTCTTT.

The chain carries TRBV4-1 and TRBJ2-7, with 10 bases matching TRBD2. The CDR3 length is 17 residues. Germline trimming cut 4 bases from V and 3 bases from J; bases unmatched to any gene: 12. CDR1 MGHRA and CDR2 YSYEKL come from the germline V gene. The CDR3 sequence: CASSLRALAGGFYEQYF. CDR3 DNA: TGCGCCAGCAGCCTAAGGGCTTTAGCGGGGGGCTTCTACGAGCAGTACTTC.

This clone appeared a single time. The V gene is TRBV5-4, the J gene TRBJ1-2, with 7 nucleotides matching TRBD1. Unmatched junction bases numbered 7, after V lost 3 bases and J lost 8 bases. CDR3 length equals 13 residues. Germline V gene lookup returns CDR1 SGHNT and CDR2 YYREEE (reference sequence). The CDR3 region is CASSSQGGWGYTF. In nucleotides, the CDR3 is TGTGCCAGCAGCTCTCAGGGGGGATGGGGCTACACCTTC.

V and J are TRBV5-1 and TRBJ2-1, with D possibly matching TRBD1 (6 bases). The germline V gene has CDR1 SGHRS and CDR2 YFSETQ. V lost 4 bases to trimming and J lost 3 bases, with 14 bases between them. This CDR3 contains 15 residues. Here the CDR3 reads CASSPRDTFYNEQFF. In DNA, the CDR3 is TGCGCCAGCAGCCCCCGGGACACTTTCTACAATGAGCAGTTCTTC.

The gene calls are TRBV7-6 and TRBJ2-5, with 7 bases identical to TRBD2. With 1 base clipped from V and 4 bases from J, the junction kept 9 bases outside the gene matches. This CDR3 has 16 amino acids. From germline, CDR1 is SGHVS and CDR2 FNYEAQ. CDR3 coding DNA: TGTGCCAGCAGCTTAGGGTCTAACGGGAGGTCAGAGACCCAGTACTTC. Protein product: CASSLGSNGRSETQYF.

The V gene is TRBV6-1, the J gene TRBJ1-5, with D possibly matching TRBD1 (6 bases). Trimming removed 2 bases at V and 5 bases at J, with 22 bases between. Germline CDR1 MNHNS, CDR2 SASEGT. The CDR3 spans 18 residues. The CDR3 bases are TGTGCCAGCAGTGAATACAGGGTAGGCAACCTCGGCCATCAGCCCCAGCATTTT. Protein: CASSEYRVGNLGHQPQHF.

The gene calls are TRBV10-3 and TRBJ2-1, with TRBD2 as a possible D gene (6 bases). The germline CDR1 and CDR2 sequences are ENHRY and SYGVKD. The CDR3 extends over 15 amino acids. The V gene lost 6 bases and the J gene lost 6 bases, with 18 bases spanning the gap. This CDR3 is CAIRVGEVRSNEQFF. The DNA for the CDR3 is TGTGCCATCAGGGTGGGGGAGGTCCGTTCCAATGAGCAGTTCTTC.

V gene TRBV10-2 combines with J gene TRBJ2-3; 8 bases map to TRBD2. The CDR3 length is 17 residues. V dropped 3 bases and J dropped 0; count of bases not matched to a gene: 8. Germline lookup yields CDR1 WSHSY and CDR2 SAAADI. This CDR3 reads CASSDSRKRGSTDTQYF. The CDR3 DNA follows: TGCGCCAGCAGTGACAGCCGCAAGCGGGGGAGCACAGATACGCAGTATTTT.

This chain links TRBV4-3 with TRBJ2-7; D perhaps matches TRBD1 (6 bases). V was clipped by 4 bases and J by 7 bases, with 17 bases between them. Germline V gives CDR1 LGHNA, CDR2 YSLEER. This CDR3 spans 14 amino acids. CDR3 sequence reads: CASSPSTGLGEQYF. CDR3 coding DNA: TGCGCCAGCAGCCCCTCAACAGGGCTCGGGGAGCAGTACTTC.

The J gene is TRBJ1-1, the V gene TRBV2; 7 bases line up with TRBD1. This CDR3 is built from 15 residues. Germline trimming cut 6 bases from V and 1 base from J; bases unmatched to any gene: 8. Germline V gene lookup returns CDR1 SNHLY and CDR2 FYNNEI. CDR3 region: CASSPQGLGNTEAFF. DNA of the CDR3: TGTGCCAGCAGCCCACAGGGGTTAGGGAACACTGAAGCTTTCTTT. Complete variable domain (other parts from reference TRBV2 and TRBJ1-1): EPEVTQTPSHQVTQMGQEVILRCVPISNHLYFYWYRQILGQKVEFLVSFYNNEISEKSEIFDDQFSVERPDGSNFTLKIRSTKLEDSAMYFCASSPQGLGNTEAFFGQGTRLTVV.

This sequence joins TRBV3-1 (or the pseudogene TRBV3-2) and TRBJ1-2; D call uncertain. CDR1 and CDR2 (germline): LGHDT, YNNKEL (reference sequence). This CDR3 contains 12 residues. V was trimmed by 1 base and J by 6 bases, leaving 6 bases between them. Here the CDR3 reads CASSQGSHGYTF. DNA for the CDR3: TGTGCCAGCAGCCAAGGCAGTCATGGCTACACCTTC.

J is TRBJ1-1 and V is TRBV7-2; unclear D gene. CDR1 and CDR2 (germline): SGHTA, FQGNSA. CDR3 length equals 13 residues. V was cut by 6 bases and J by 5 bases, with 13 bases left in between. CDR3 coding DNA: TGTGCCAGCAGTGCAACTGGAGGAACTGAAGCTTTCTTT. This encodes CASSATGGTEAFF.

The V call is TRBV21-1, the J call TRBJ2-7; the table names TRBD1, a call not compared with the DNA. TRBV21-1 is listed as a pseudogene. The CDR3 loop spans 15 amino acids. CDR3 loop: CASSNGRCQPYEQYF. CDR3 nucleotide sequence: TGTGCCAGCAGCAATGGCCGCTGCCAACCCTACGAGCAGTACTTC.

For the CDR3, the DNA is TGTGCCAGCAGCTACACTAGCGGGTCCTACAATGAGCAGTTCTTC. It specifies CASSYTSGSYNEQFF. The chain joins TRBV7-9 to TRBJ2-1, with 9 positions matching TRBD2. J gave up 1 base and V 4 bases, and 2 bases lay outside the gene matches. This CDR3 contains 15 residues. Germline V CDR1 and CDR2: SEHNR, FQNEAQ (reference sequence). The full variable domain, in which reference TRBV7-9 and TRBJ2-1 provide the parts outside the CDR3, is DTGVSQNPRHKITKRGQNVTFRCDPISEHNRLYWYRQTLGQGPEFLTYFQNEAQLEKSRLLSDRFSAERPKGSFSTLEIQRTEQGDSAMYLCASSYTSGSYNEQFFGPGTRLTVL.

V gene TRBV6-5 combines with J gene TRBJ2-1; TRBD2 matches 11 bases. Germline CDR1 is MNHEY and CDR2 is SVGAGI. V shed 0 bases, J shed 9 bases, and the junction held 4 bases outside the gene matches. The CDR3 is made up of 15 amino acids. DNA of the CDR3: TGTGCCAGCAGTTACTCGAGACTAGCGGGGTTTGAGCAGTTCTTC. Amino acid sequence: CASSYSRLAGFEQFF.

CDR3 coding DNA: TGTGCCAGTAGTAAGGGGGCGAAATGGGATAATTCACCCCTCCACTTT. It is translated as CASSKGAKWDNSPLHF. This chain uses TRBV19 with TRBJ1-6, with TRBD1 matching over 7 bases. Germline V gene sequence: CDR1 LNHDA, CDR2 SQIVND (reference sequence). CDR3 size: 16 residues. The trim removed 4 bases at V and 5 bases at J, leaving 8 bases unmatched.

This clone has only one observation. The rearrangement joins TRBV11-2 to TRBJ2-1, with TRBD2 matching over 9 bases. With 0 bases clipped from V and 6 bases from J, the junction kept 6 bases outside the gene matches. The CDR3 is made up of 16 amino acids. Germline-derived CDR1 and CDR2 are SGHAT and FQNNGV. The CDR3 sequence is CASSLEGLAGINEQFF. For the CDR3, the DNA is TGTGCCAGCAGCTTAGAGGGACTAGCCGGGATCAATGAGCAGTTCTTC.

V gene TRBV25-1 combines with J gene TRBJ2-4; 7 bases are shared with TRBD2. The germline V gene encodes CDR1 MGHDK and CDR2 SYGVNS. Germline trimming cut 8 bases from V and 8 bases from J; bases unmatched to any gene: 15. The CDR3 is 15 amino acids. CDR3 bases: TGTGCCAGCGGACCTAGCGGACCCACCGGGGACATTCAGTACTTC. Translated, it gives CASGPSGPTGDIQYF.

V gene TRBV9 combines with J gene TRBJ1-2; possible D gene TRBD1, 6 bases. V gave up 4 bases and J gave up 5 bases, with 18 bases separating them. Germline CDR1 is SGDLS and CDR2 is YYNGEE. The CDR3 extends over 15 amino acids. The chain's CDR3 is CASSIGLPQGYGYTF. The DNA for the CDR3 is TGTGCCAGCAGCATCGGTCTACCCCAGGGGTATGGCTACACCTTC.

The CDR3 here is CASSLWRGDTQYF. CDR3 sequence (DNA): TGTGCCAGCAGTCTATGGAGGGGAGATACGCAGTATTTT. The chain is built from TRBV5-8 and TRBJ2-3, with D perhaps matching TRBD2 (6 bases). Germline V gene lookup returns CDR1 SGHTS and CDR2 YDEGEE. The length of the CDR3 is 13 residues. V was cut by 5 bases and J by 5 bases, with 12 bases left in between.

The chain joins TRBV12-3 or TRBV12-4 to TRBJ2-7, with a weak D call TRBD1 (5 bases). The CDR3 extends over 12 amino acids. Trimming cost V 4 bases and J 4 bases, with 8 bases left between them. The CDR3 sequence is CASSSTEYEQYF. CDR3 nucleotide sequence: TGTGCCAGCAGTTCGACAGAATACGAGCAGTACTTC.

CDR3 in DNA: TGTGCCAGCAGTGAGCGGGAGACCTACAATGAGCAGTTCTTC. This gives the protein CASSERETYNEQFF. The chain couples TRBV6-1 to TRBJ2-1; 7 nucleotides line up with TRBD2. Germline CDR1 reads MNHNS; CDR2 reads SASEGT. V dropped 3 bases and J dropped 2; count of bases not matched to a gene: 1. The CDR3 runs to 14 residues.

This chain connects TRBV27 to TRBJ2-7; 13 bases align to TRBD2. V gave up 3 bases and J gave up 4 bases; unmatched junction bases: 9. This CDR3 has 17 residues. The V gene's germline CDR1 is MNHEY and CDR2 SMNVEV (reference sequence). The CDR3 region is CASSFDPTSGGRYEQYF. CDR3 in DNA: TGTGCCAGCAGTTTCGACCCGACTAGCGGGGGGAGGTACGAGCAGTACTTC.

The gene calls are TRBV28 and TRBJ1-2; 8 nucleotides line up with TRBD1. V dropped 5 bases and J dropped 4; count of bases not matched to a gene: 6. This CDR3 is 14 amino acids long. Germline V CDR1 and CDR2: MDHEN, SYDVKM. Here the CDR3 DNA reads TGTGCCAGCAGTGCAGGGGGCGGGAGCTATGGCTACACCTTC. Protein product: CASSAGGGSYGYTF.